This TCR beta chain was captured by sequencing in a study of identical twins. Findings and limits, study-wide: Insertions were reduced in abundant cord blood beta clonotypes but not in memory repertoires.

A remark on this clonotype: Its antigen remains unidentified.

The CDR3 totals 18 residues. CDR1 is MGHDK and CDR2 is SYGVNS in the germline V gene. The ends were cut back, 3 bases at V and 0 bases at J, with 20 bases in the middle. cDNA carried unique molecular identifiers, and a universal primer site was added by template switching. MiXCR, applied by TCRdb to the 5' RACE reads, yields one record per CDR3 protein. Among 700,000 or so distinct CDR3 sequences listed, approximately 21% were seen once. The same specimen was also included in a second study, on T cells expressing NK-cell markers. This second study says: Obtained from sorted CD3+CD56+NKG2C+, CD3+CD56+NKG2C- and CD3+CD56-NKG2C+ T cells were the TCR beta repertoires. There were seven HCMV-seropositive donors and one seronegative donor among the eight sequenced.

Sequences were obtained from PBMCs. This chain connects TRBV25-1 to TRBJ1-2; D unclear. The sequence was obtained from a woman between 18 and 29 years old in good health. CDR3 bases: TGTGCCAGCAGTGACCCTATGGCCCCAGAGAGTTCTAACTATGGCTACACCTTC. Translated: CASSDPMAPESSNYGYTF.